The 13 T cell receptor beta chains below all came from one sample that was sequenced in a study of T cell changes during pregnancy in multiple sclerosis. Sequencing used immunoSEQ multiplex PCR; TCRdb keeps in-frame clones, though not all of them. The sample carries 40,000 to 60,000 clones, roughly 95% recorded once. Sample: CD4+ T cells from peripheral blood mononuclear cells, taken in the third trimester of pregnancy. The origin of the receptors is a female donor with multiple sclerosis, enrolled in a pregnancy study.

The chain combines TRBV27 with TRBJ1-6; D is uncertain. V was trimmed by 7 bases and J by 9 bases, leaving 13 bases between them. This CDR3 has 13 amino acids. Germline V gives CDR1 MNHEY, CDR2 SMNVEV (reference sequence). The CDR3 DNA reads TGTGCCAGCAAACTGGGAGGGAGTTCACCCCTCCACTTT. Translation gives CASKLGGSSPLHF.

This clone was seen only once. V and J are TRBV7-9 and TRBJ1-3, with TRBD1 identical over 7 bases. Germline CDR1 SEHNR, CDR2 FQNEAQ (reference sequence). The CDR3 spans 14 residues. Germline trimming cut 10 bases from V and 3 bases from J; bases unmatched to any gene: 9. The CDR3 DNA reads as TGTGCCATCAGACAGGGAATAGGTGGAAACACCATATATTTT. As protein: CAIRQGIGGNTIYF.

This rearrangement joins TRBV19 to TRBJ1-2; D is perhaps TRBD1 (6 bases). The CDR3 runs to 15 residues. Germline-derived CDR1 and CDR2 are LNHDA and SQIVND (reference sequence). V dropped 7 bases and J dropped 0 bases, with 15 bases sitting between them. In nucleotides, the CDR3 is TGTGCCAGTACCTTGGGAGGGACACCTAACTATGGCTACACCTTC. Protein: CASTLGGTPNYGYTF.

The gene calls are TRBV19 and TRBJ1-5; 8 bases align to TRBD1. CDR3 length equals 17 residues. Per germline, CDR1 LNHDA and CDR2 SQIVND (reference sequence). The V and J ends lost 3 bases and 4 bases, in that order; junction bases with no gene match: 11. DNA of the CDR3: TGTGCCAGTAGTATCGTCAGGGGGCAGGTTGGAAATCAGCCCCAGCATTTT. It codes for CASSIVRGQVGNQPQHF.

The chain employs TRBV5-5 and TRBJ2-1; tentatively, D is TRBD2 (5 bases). The CDR3 extends over 12 amino acids. With 2 bases removed from V and 8 bases from J, the gap between germline ends came to 8 bases. Germline V CDR1 and CDR2: SGHKS, YYEKEE (reference sequence). The CDR3 region is CASSFEGYEQFF. The CDR3 region has the DNA TGTGCCAGCAGCTTTGAGGGTTATGAGCAGTTCTTC.

The chain recombines TRBV7-8 with TRBJ2-5; tentative D call: TRBD1 (6 bases). Germline V gene sequence: CDR1 SGHVS, CDR2 FQNEAQ. The CDR3 consists of 15 residues. V was cut by 2 bases and J by 1 base, with 11 bases left in between. CDR3: CASSLLGASQETQYF. The CDR3 coding sequence is TGTGCCAGCAGCTTATTGGGGGCTAGCCAAGAGACCCAGTACTTC.

This chain links TRBV2 with TRBJ1-1; possible D gene TRBD1, 6 bases. CDR1 and CDR2 (germline): SNHLY, FYNNEI. V gave up 6 bases and J gave up 1 base, with 12 bases separating them. There are 14 residues in the CDR3. CDR3 sequence: CASRHRASNTEAFF. The CDR3 bases are TGTGCCAGCAGGCACAGGGCCTCGAACACTGAAGCTTTCTTT.

The chain employs TRBV6-1 and TRBJ2-7; possibly TRBD2 for D (6 bases). Trimming took 7 bases from V and 2 from J, leaving 15 bases between them. The CDR3 is 14 amino acids. Germline assignment: CDR1 MNHNS and CDR2 SASEGT. The CDR3 DNA reads TGTGCCAGCATTATCCCGGGAGCAACCTACGAGCAGTACTTC. Translating gives CASIIPGATYEQYF.

The V and J genes are TRBV20-1 and TRBJ1-1; D not certain. From germline, CDR1 is DFQATT and CDR2 SNEGSKA (reference sequence). Trimming shortened V by 5 bases and J by 4 bases, and 5 bases separated the two germline ends. The CDR3 runs 10 residues. CDR3 loop: CSASGTEAFF. The CDR3 coding sequence is TGCAGTGCTTCCGGCACTGAAGCTTTCTTT.

In this sample, this clone turned up once. This chain joins TRBV6-5 and TRBJ1-4; 7 positions agree with TRBD1. J gave up 8 bases and V 6 bases, and 6 bases lay outside the gene matches. There are 13 residues in the CDR3. From germline, CDR1 is MNHEY and CDR2 SVGAGI. CDR3 sequence (DNA): TGTGCCAGCAGGTCGCAGGGGGAGGAAAAACTGTTTTTT. As protein: CASRSQGEEKLFF.

In this sample, this clone turned up once. The chain carries TRBV14 and TRBJ1-1; D is possibly TRBD1 (6 bases). The CDR3 has 15 residues. CDR1 is SGHDN, CDR2 FVKESK, per germline. The germline V and J ends were trimmed by 4 bases and 7 bases, with 19 bases remaining between them. DNA for the CDR3: TGTGCCAGCAGCCGGAGGACAGCCCCGTCGGTTGAAGCTTTCTTT. It translates to CASSRRTAPSVEAFF. Full variable domain (remainder filled in from reference TRBV14 and TRBJ1-1): EAGVTQFPSHSVIEKGQTVTLRCDPISGHDNLYWYRRVMGKEIKFLLHFVKESKQDESGMPNNRFLAERTGGTYSTLKVQPAELEDSGVYFCASSRRTAPSVEAFFGQGTRLTVV.

V is TRBV28 and J is TRBJ1-1; D perhaps matches TRBD1 (5 bases). V was clipped by 5 bases and J by 1 base, with 8 bases between them. The CDR3 has 13 amino acids. Per the germline V gene, CDR1 is MDHEN and CDR2 is SYDVKM. As DNA, the CDR3 is TGTGCCAGCAGTGTAGGGGAGAACACTGAAGCTTTCTTT. This sequence encodes CASSVGENTEAFF.

The V gene is TRBV27, the J gene TRBJ2-5; 9 positions agree with TRBD1. Trimming took 6 bases from V and 5 from J; bases not matched to a gene: 10. CDR1 is MNHEY, CDR2 SMNVEV, per germline (reference sequence). The length of the CDR3 is 15 residues. The CDR3 bases are TGTGCCAGCAGCCCTCGAACAGGGGGCCGCGAGACCCAGTACTTC. As protein: CASSPRTGGRETQYF.